A single sample gave rise to the 10 T cell receptor beta chains below, sequenced in a study of TIL therapy for anti-PD-1-resistant metastatic lung cancer. Time point given: pre-treatment sample, taken before nivolumab and TIL therapy. Pleural nodules or supraclavicular lymph nodes made up most of the excised metastases sampled. The libraries were made with immunoSEQ v3. Generated by immunoSEQ multiplex PCR, the TCRdb table keeps only in-frame clones and is missing some. The sample shows some 7,000 clones, about 61% of them seen only once. The sequenced sample was tumor tissue, obtained at baseline. Every receptor here comes from a person between 30 and 79 years old with non-small cell lung cancer.

This clone was found a few times. This sequence joins TRBV4-2 and TRBJ1-6; 7 nucleotides match TRBD1. V dropped 0 bases and J dropped 6; count of bases not matched to a gene: 2. Germline V gene lookup returns CDR1 LGHNA and CDR2 YNFKEQ. The CDR3 loop spans 15 amino acids. CDR3 DNA: TGTGCCAGCAGCCAAGAATACAGGGGTAATTCACCCCTCCACTTT. Its translation: CASSQEYRGNSPLHF.

This clone is medium-sized. The chain recombines TRBV6-4 with TRBJ2-1; perhaps TRBD1 as D (7 bases). V was trimmed by 8 bases and J by 5 bases, leaving 10 bases between them. This CDR3 has 12 residues. Germline V gene data show CDR1 as MRHNA and CDR2 as SNTAGT. The CDR3 DNA follows: TGTGCCAGCCAGGGGGGAGACAATGAGCAGTTCTTC. Its translation is CASQGGDNEQFF.

The chain links TRBV5-1 to TRBJ2-7; possibly TRBD2 for D (5 bases). The CDR3 consists of 19 residues. The germline CDR1 and CDR2 sequences are SGHRS and YFSETQ. V was shortened by 0 bases and J by 1 base, with 23 bases between the two germline ends. The CDR3 sequence: CASSLERDGVPRRSYEQYF. Written as DNA, the CDR3 is TGCGCCAGCAGCTTGGAGAGGGATGGGGTTCCTAGGAGGTCCTACGAGCAGTACTTC.

This clone was detected once. The V call is TRBV11-2, the J call TRBJ1-1, with D possibly being TRBD1 (5 bases). This CDR3 region has 13 residues. The germline gives CDR1 SGHAT, CDR2 FQNNGV. The germline V and J ends were trimmed by 1 base and 3 bases, with 6 bases remaining between them. The CDR3: CASSLGGDTEAFF. DNA for the CDR3: TGTGCCAGCAGCTTAGGAGGGGACACTGAAGCTTTCTTT.

For this clone: The junction and the germline gene differ at one end; a read error may be behind it. V is TRBV5-1 and J is TRBJ1-4, with TRBD1 matching over 7 bases. The length of the CDR3 is 14 residues. Germline CDR1 reads SGHRS; CDR2 reads YFSETQ. The CDR3 loop is CASSQTGSGEKLLF. In nucleotides, the CDR3 is TGCGCCAGCAGCCAGACAGGGTCGGGGGAAAAACTGCTTTTT.

The table lists this clone with a few counts. The rearrangement links TRBV5-1 to TRBJ2-1; the match to TRBD2 covers 8 bases. J was trimmed by 5 bases and V by 2 bases; bases with no gene match: 6. In germline, CDR1 is SGHRS, CDR2 YFSETQ. This CDR3 region has 15 residues. As DNA, the CDR3 is TGCGCCAGCAGCTTAACGGGGGGGCTCAACAATGAGCAGTTCTTC. Protein: CASSLTGGLNNEQFF.

This chain uses TRBV7-2 with TRBJ2-2; 10 nucleotides line up with TRBD2. The V gene end was trimmed by 5 bases and the J gene end by 7 bases; junction bases not matched to a gene: 4. Per germline, CDR1 SGHTA and CDR2 FQGNSA. The CDR3 is 14 residues long. The CDR3 loop is CASSKGTSVGELFF. CDR3 nucleotides: TGTGCCAGCAGCAAGGGGACTAGCGTCGGGGAGCTGTTTTTT.

The V call is TRBV28, the J call TRBJ1-6, with D perhaps TRBD1 (5 bases). The V end was cut by 2 bases, the J end by 1 base, with 6 bases between. This CDR3 region has 15 residues. CDR1 is MDHEN and CDR2 is SYDVKM in the germline V gene. In DNA form, the CDR3 reads TGTGCCAGCAGTTTAGGGGGTTCCTATAATTCACCCCTCCACTTT. This codes for CASSLGGSYNSPLHF.

This chain uses TRBV1 with TRBJ2-5; TRBD2 was called by the table and not checked on the DNA. TRBV1 is marked as a pseudogene. The CDR3 has 16 amino acids. The DNA of the CDR3 is TGCACCAGCAGCCAACCAGGGACTACTATCGAAAAGACCCAGTACTTC. Translated, it gives CTSSQPGTTIEKTQYF.

The chain is built from TRBV7-2 and TRBJ2-3; D not resolved. CDR1 is SGHTA and CDR2 is FQGNSA in the germline V gene. The length of the CDR3 is 13 residues. Trimming stripped 7 bases from V and 3 bases from J, with 11 bases between. Written as DNA, the CDR3 is TGTGCCAGCAACCTTAAGTGGACAGATACGCAGTATTTT. It yields the protein CASNLKWTDTQYF. The variable domain in full, completed from reference TRBV7-2 and TRBJ2-3, reads GAGVSQSPSNKVTEKGKDVELRCDPISGHTALYWYRQSLGQGLEFLIYFQGNSAPDKSGLPSDRFSAERTGGSVSTLTIQRTQQEDSAVYLCASNLKWTDTQYFGPGTRLTVL.